A selection of T cell receptor beta chains follows, all from one sample in a study of blood T cell repertoires in COVID-19. The table came from immunoSEQ multiplex PCR; TCRdb's copy has only in-frame clones and leaves some out. The sample carries about 73,000 clones, roughly 89% recorded once. Source material: peripheral blood. All receptors derive from a man older than 75 with acute or convalescent COVID-19. Each CDR3 is given with its conserved first and last residue. A D gene is named only where the DNA matches it firmly. Clone sizes are given selectively: once, few, many, or a class where the clone is expanded.

j_call	v_call	cdr3_length	clone_size	d_call	cdr3_aa	cdr3_nt
TRBJ1-1	TRBV12-3/TRBV12-4	13	once	.	CASSRTQGTEAFF	TGTGCCAGCAGCCGAACCCAGGGGACTGAAGCTTTCTTT
TRBJ1-1	TRBV29-1	12	few	.	CSVEKANTEAFF	TGCAGCGTTGAAAAAGCGAACACTGAAGCTTTCTTT
TRBJ1-1	TRBV10-2	15	.	.	CASSESGGALVEAFF	TGCGCCAGCAGTGAGTCGGGGGGGGCGCTGGTTGAAGCTTTCTTT
TRBJ2-2	TRBV12-3/TRBV12-4	13	.	.	CASRSDSVGELFF	TGTGCCAGCAGGTCGGACAGCGTCGGGGAGCTGTTTTTT
TRBJ1-3	TRBV12-5	18	few	.	CASGLVLGPLSSGNTIYF	TGTGCTAGTGGTTTGGTACTAGGGCCGTTGAGCTCTGGAAACACCATATATTTT
TRBJ2-3	TRBV6-5	14	.	TRBD2	CASRMSGGADTQYF	TGTGCCAGCAGGATGAGCGGGGGGGCAGATACGCAGTATTTT
TRBJ1-2	TRBV6-5	14	.	.	CASSYLGGEGGYTF	TGTGCCAGCAGTTACTTGGGGGGGGAGGGTGGCTACACCTTC
TRBJ1-6	TRBV4-1	14	.	.	CASSLRRDNSPLHF	TGCGCCAGCAGTCTTCGACGGGATAATTCACCCCTCCACTTT
TRBJ1-2	TRBV5-1	13	.	TRBD1	CASTRDRAGGYTF	TGCGCCAGCACCAGGGACAGGGCAGGAGGCTACACCTTC
TRBJ1-1	TRBV19	13	.	TRBD1	CASRGQGATEAFF	TGTGCCAGTAGGGGACAGGGGGCAACTGAAGCTTTCTTT
TRBJ2-7	TRBV27	15	.	.	CASSLYGGSSYEQYF	TGTGCCAGCAGTTTATATGGAGGGAGCTCCTACGAGCAGTACTTC
TRBJ2-6	TRBV5-4	14	.	.	CASSHTAGANVLTF	TGTGCCAGCAGCCACACCGCTGGGGCCAACGTCCTGACTTTC
TRBJ2-7	TRBV5-1	14	.	.	CASSLGQGRYEQYF	TGCGCCAGCAGCTTGGGGCAGGGCCGATACGAGCAGTACTTC
TRBJ1-3	TRBV7-9	16	.	.	CASSLWGKLSGNTIYF	TGTGCCAGCAGCTTATGGGGCAAGCTCTCTGGAAACACCATATATTTT
TRBJ2-7	TRBV9	15	once	.	CASSVDPGVAYEQYF	TGTGCCAGCAGCGTAGATCCAGGGGTCGCCTACGAGCAGTACTTC
TRBJ1-1	TRBV19	12	.	TRBD1	CASSNRDSEAFF	TGTGCCAGTAGTAACCGGGACAGCGAAGCTTTCTTT
TRBJ1-1	TRBV3-1/TRBV3-2	13	.	.	CASSPGADTEAFF	TGTGCCAGCAGCCCGGGTGCGGACACTGAAGCTTTCTTT
TRBJ1-4	TRBV6-5	14	once	TRBD1	CASRADRVGEKLFF	TGTGCCAGCAGAGCCGACAGGGTTGGAGAAAAACTGTTTTTT
TRBJ1-1	TRBV18	15	once	TRBD1	CASSPTGQVDTEAFF	TGTGCCAGCTCACCGACGGGACAGGTTGACACTGAAGCTTTCTTT
TRBJ1-6	TRBV5-1	16	.	TRBD1	CASSSDRARPDSPLHF	TGCGCCAGCAGCTCGGACAGGGCCCGACCTGATTCCCCCCTCCACTTT
TRBJ1-2	TRBV12-5	16	.	.	CASGLAPTGTAGGYTF	TGTGCTAGTGGTTTGGCTCCAACAGGTACAGCGGGGGGCTACACCTTC
TRBJ1-1	TRBV30	12	.	TRBD1	CAWAQGATEAFF	TGTGCCTGGGCACAGGGGGCCACTGAAGCTTTCTTT
TRBJ1-2	TRBV19	13	.	.	CASTPYRYGGYTF	TGTGCCAGTACCCCCTACCGGTACGGGGGCTACACCTTC
TRBJ1-1	TRBV5-1	13	.	.	CASSPQGVTEAFF	TGCGCCAGCAGCCCACAGGGAGTGACTGAAGCTTTCTTT
TRBJ2-6	TRBV9	16	.	.	CASSAAQSSGANVLTF	TGTGCCAGCAGCGCTGCACAGAGCTCTGGGGCCAACGTCCTGACTTTC
TRBJ2-2	TRBV9	16	once	TRBD2	CASASHVAGVTGELFF	TGTGCCAGCGCATCCCATGTTGCGGGAGTCACCGGGGAGCTGTTTTTT